The entry below gives a single T cell receptor (beta chain) sequence along with its context. The sample is drawn from a study of T cell clonotyping in hematopoietic cell transplantation. Using immunoSEQ multiplex PCR, the repertoire was profiled, and TCRdb retains in-frame clones only, with some absent. The data contain more than 9,500 clones, approximately 90% of them seen just once; the ten biggest clones take up 0.79%. Deletions cut 5 bases from V and 10 bases from J, with 18 bases between. The CDR3 is 13 amino acids. From germline, CDR1 is SGHDT and CDR2 YYEEEE. Sequencing was carried out using peripheral blood mononuclear cells. This TCR was sampled from a woman aged 45-60 years in good health. Some clones in this sample may be carry-over from other donors' samples. The chain couples TRBV5-6 to TRBJ1-2, with a tentative D call TRBD1 (5 bases). In DNA, the CDR3 is TGTGCCAGCAGACCGACAAGGGACTGGGACTACACCTTC. Protein sequence: CASRPTRDWDYTF.